This is a list of T cell receptor beta chains from one sample in a study of early T cells in non-severe SARS-CoV-2 infection. TCRdb passed the 5' RACE reads through MiXCR, listing each CDR3 protein once. The table has more than 85,000 distinct CDR3 sequences, approximately 17% seen once. The material sequenced was whole blood. The receptors shown here come from an adult who was a healthcare worker with PCR-confirmed SARS-CoV-2 infection or an uninfected control (not recorded which). CDR3s include the opening cysteine and the closing phenylalanine or tryptophan. A D gene is named only where the DNA matches it firmly. The size entry is marked missing in some rows and otherwise reads once, few, many or a size class.

d_call	j_call	clone_size	v_call	cdr3_length	cdr3_aa	cdr3_nt
TRBD2	TRBJ2-1	NA	TRBV4-3	14	CASGLRGRLNEQFF	TGCGCCAGCGGCTTGCGCGGGAGACTTAATGAGCAGTTCTTC
NA	TRBJ2-1	few	TRBV19	15	CASSYPEGAKYEQFF	TGTGCCAGTAGTTATCCGGAGGGGGCGAAATATGAGCAGTTCTTC
NA	TRBJ2-5	NA	TRBV28	14	CASSSWGDQETQYF	TGTGCCAGCAGTTCCTGGGGGGATCAAGAGACCCAGTACTTC
NA	TRBJ1-1	NA	TRBV20-1	13	CSARARPNTEAFF	TGCAGTGCTAGAGCTCGGCCGAACACTGAAGCTTTCTTT
TRBD2	TRBJ2-7	many	TRBV12-5	15	CASALLAGGPYEQYF	TGTGCTAGTGCCTTACTAGCGGGAGGGCCCTACGAGCAGTACTTC
TRBD2	TRBJ2-3	few	TRBV6-5	15	CASRRRSGEGDTQYF	TGTGCCAGCAGGCGACGCAGCGGGGAGGGAGATACGCAGTATTTT
NA	TRBJ1-4	few	TRBV20-1	13	CSARRQINEKLFF	TGCAGTGCTAGAAGGCAGATCAATGAAAAACTGTTTTTT
TRBD2	TRBJ2-1	medium-sized	TRBV27	18	CASSFHGLAGPSYNEQFF	TGTGCCAGCAGTTTCCACGGACTAGCGGGACCATCCTACAATGAGCAGTTCTTC
TRBD1	TRBJ1-6	few	TRBV13	19	CASSMMFPAGTGYNSPLHF	TGTGCCAGCAGCATGATGTTCCCCGCCGGGACAGGCTATAATTCACCCCTCCACTTT
NA	TRBJ1-4	NA	TRBV10-3	13	CATTGTTNEKLFF	TGTGCCACCACAGGGACCACTAATGAAAAACTGTTTTTT
NA	TRBJ2-5	many	TRBV18	12	CASSPSQETQYF	TGTGCCAGCTCACCCTCCCAAGAGACCCAGTACTTC
NA	TRBJ1-5	many	TRBV6-1	13	CASSWDGNQPQHF	TGTGCCAGCAGTTGGGACGGTAATCAGCCCCAGCATTTT
NA	TRBJ2-7	NA	TRBV27	14	CASSLRTAPSEQYF	TGTGCCAGCAGTTTGAGGACAGCTCCCTCCGAGCAGTACTTC
NA	TRBJ2-5	NA	TRBV9	13	CASSVGAEETQYF	TGTGCCAGCAGCGTAGGGGCAGAAGAGACCCAGTACTTC
NA	TRBJ2-5	NA	TRBV18	15	CASSPPSGRMETQYF	TGTGCCAGCTCACCACCTTCAGGGCGGATGGAGACCCAGTACTTC
NA	TRBJ2-1	few	TRBV10-3	13	CAISELGENEQFF	TGTGCCATCAGTGAGTTAGGAGAGAATGAGCAGTTCTTC
NA	TRBJ1-2	NA	TRBV5-1	14	CASSFGIGDYGYTF	TGCGCCAGCAGCTTCGGAATTGGAGACTATGGCTACACCTTC
TRBD2	TRBJ2-3	few	TRBV6-2/TRBV6-3	16	CASSFRTSGSGDTQYF	TGTGCCAGCAGTTTCCGGACTAGCGGGAGTGGAGATACGCAGTATTTT
NA	TRBJ2-3	NA	TRBV28	16	CASSLGLSSGRDTQYF	TGTGCCAGCAGTTTGGGTCTCTCGTCAGGGCGTGATACGCAGTATTTT
NA	TRBJ2-7	few	TRBV27	14	CASSPGGRGYEQYF	TGTGCCAGCAGTCCCGGGGGGCGGGGCTACGAGCAGTACTTC
TRBD2	TRBJ2-3	few	TRBV29-1	15	CSVGVGAGGADTQYF	TGCAGCGTGGGTGTCGGAGCGGGGGGTGCAGATACGCAGTATTTT
NA	TRBJ2-7	many	TRBV7-6	13	CASSLSAASEQYF	TGTGCCAGCAGCTTATCGGCTGCCAGCGAGCAGTACTTC
TRBD2	TRBJ2-1	few	TRBV12-3/TRBV12-4	17	CASSPHLGGSSYNEQFF	TGTGCCAGCAGTCCACATTTGGGGGGGAGCTCCTACAATGAGCAGTTCTTC
NA	TRBJ2-3	NA	TRBV6-2/TRBV6-3	15	CASSYQGRRTDTQYF	TGTGCCAGCAGTTACCAGGGGCGTCGCACAGATACGCAGTATTTT
NA	TRBJ2-1	many	TRBV19	15	CASSMFAGEGNEQFF	TGTGCCAGTAGTATGTTCGCAGGAGAGGGCAATGAGCAGTTCTTC
NA	TRBJ2-2	NA	TRBV5-4	12	CASSLANGELFF	TGTGCCAGCAGCTTGGCCAACGGGGAGCTGTTTTTT
NA	TRBJ2-7	NA	TRBV5-6	13	CASSFAPGYEQYF	TGTGCCAGCAGCTTCGCACCTGGTTACGAGCAGTACTTC
NA	TRBJ1-5	many	TRBV6-5	16	CASQNRAVGGNQPQHF	TGTGCCAGCCAGAATAGGGCGGTAGGAGGCAATCAGCCCCAGCATTTT
TRBD1	TRBJ1-5	few	TRBV6-2/TRBV6-3	16	CASSPGQEVSNQPQHF	TGTGCCAGCAGTCCCGGACAGGAGGTTAGCAATCAGCCCCAGCATTTT
NA	TRBJ2-7	NA	TRBV29-1	11	CSVRDNYEQYF	TGCAGCGTTCGGGACAACTACGAGCAGTACTTC
NA	TRBJ2-3	many	TRBV5-6	14	CASSLVGNTDTQYF	TGTGCCAGCAGCTTGGTCGGGAACACAGATACGCAGTATTTT
NA	TRBJ1-6	NA	TRBV18	15	CASSPHPGGNSPLHF	TGTGCCAGCTCACCACATCCAGGAGGTAATTCACCCCTCCACTTT
NA	TRBJ1-1	few	TRBV7-9	12	CASSLGDAEAFF	TGTGCCAGCAGCTTAGGGGATGCGGAAGCTTTCTTT
NA	TRBJ1-1	NA	TRBV29-1	13	CSVVGGLNTEAFF	TGCAGCGTGGTAGGGGGGCTGAACACTGAAGCTTTCTTT
NA	TRBJ1-5	few	TRBV3-1	16	CASSQAVGGGNQPQHF	TGTGCCAGCAGCCAAGCGGTGGGGGGTGGCAATCAGCCCCAGCATTTT
NA	TRBJ2-6	NA	TRBV6-6	16	CASTLAGPIGANVLTF	TGTGCCAGCACTCTAGCTGGGCCAATTGGGGCCAACGTCCTGACTTTC
TRBD1	TRBJ2-2	NA	TRBV5-1	15	CASSPGTVDTGELFF	TGCGCCAGCAGCCCTGGGACAGTCGACACCGGGGAGCTGTTTTTT
TRBD2	TRBJ2-7	many	TRBV12-3/TRBV12-4	14	CASRRGGALYEQYF	TGTGCCAGCAGGCGCGGGGGGGCCTTGTACGAGCAGTACTTC
TRBD2	TRBJ2-7	NA	TRBV7-2	16	CASSPGGGRASYEQYF	TGTGCCAGCAGCCCCGGGGGCGGGAGGGCCTCCTACGAGCAGTACTTC
NA	TRBJ2-7	NA	TRBV4-3	15	CASSQDLGLPYEQYF	TGCGCCAGCAGCCAGGATCTCGGTTTACCCTACGAGCAGTACTTC
NA	TRBJ2-1	NA	TRBV5-6	14	CASSFISEYNEQFF	TGTGCCAGCAGCTTCATTTCAGAGTACAATGAGCAGTTCTTC
NA	TRBJ2-2	few	TRBV7-8	16	CASSLGTPGGSGELFF	TGTGCCAGCAGCTTAGGGACACCAGGAGGGTCCGGGGAGCTGTTTTTT
TRBD2	TRBJ2-7	once	TRBV28	15	CASIPGGVSSYEQYF	TGTGCCAGCATCCCGGGAGGGGTAAGCTCCTACGAGCAGTACTTC
NA	TRBJ1-1	NA	TRBV5-1	15	CASSLVDLRNTEAFF	TGCGCCAGCAGCTTGGTGGATCTCCGGAACACTGAAGCTTTCTTT
NA	TRBJ2-7	NA	TRBV5-5	14	CASSLDRGPYEQYF	TGTGCCAGCAGCTTGGATCGGGGCCCCTACGAGCAGTACTTC
NA	TRBJ2-2	NA	TRBV4-1	18	CASSPLRGDSRRTGELFF	TGCGCCAGCAGCCCCCTCCGCGGGGATTCGCGGCGCACCGGGGAGCTGTTTTTT